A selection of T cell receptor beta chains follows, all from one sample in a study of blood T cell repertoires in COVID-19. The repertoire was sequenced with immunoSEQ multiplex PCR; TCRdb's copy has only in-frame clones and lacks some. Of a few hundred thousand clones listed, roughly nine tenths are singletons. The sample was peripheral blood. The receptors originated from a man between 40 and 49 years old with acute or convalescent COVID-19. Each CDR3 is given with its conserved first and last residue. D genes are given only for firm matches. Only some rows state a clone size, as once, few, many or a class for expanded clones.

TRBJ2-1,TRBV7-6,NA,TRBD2,CASSLISGGAYNEQFF,TGTGCCAGCAGCTTGATTAGCGGGGGGGCCTATAATGAGCAGTTCTTC
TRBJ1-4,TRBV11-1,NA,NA,CASSLQGSELFF,TGTGCCAGCAGCTTACAGGGGTCGGAACTGTTTTTT
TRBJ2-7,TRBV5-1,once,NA,CASSLTGISYEQYF,TGCGCCAGCAGTCTCACAGGGATCTCCTACGAGCAGTACTTC
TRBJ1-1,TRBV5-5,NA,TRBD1,CASSLRQGGTEAFF,TGTGCCAGCAGCTTGCGACAGGGGGGGACTGAAGCTTTCTTT
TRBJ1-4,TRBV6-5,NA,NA,CASSYSYGTHNEKLFF,TGTGCCAGCAGTTACTCCTACGGGACTCATAATGAAAAACTGTTTTTT
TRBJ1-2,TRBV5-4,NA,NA,CASNQLGVGGYTF,TGTGCCAGCAACCAATTAGGGGTCGGTGGCTACACCTTC
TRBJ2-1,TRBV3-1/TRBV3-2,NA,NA,CASSQGGGRREQFF,TGTGCCAGCAGCCAAGGGGGGGGGCGCCGTGAGCAGTTCTTC
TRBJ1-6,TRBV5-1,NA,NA,CASSLKERIGNSPLHF,TGCGCCAGCAGCTTGAAGGAGAGAATAGGCAATTCACCCCTCCACTTT
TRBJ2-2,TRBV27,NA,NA,CASSPTSWVGELFF,TGTGCCAGCAGTCCCACTAGTTGGGTCGGGGAGCTGTTTTTT
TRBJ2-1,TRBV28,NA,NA,CASSFSRSLDNEQFF,TGTGCCAGCAGTTTCAGCAGGTCTTTGGACAATGAGCAGTTCTTC
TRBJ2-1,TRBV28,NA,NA,CASSGGGAFNEQFF,TGTGCCAGTTCGGGAGGGGGCGCATTCAATGAGCAGTTCTTC
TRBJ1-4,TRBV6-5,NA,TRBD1,CASGDRGEAREKLFF,TGTGCCAGCGGGGACAGGGGAGAGGCGCGTGAAAAACTGTTTTTT
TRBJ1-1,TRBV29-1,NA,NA,CSVERGGGSEAFF,TGCAGCGTTGAACGGGGAGGAGGTTCTGAAGCTTTCTTT
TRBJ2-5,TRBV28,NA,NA,CASSPSLEEETQYF,TGTGCCAGCAGTCCGTCCTTGGAGGAAGAGACCCAGTACTTC
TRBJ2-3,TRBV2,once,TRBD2,CARGGLAGGPTGTDTQYF,TGTGCCAGAGGTGGGCTAGCGGGGGGGCCGACTGGCACAGATACGCAGTATTTT